Reported below is one T cell receptor beta chain. CDR3 length: 14 amino acids. The V gene lost 5 bases and the J gene lost 3 bases, with 10 bases spanning the gap. Germline lookup yields CDR1 LNHNV and CDR2 YYDKDF (reference sequence). PCR amplification relied on 60 Vbeta primers (plus 13 Jbeta primers). Sequencing used immunoSEQ multiplex PCR; TCRdb keeps in-frame clones, though not all of them. Of roughly 100,000 clones listed, around four fifths were seen once; the top ten hold about 8.3%. The sample is drawn from a study of cytomegalovirus exposure and HLA in healthy donors. Background on the study: For the approximately 390 genotyped donors, roughly 80% fell within the Caucasian-associated ancestry cluster.

The sequence was obtained from a woman in her 40s in good health and CMV-seropositive. The chain employs TRBV15 and TRBJ2-2; D is possibly TRBD2 (5 bases). Material: PBMCs. DNA of the CDR3: TGTGCCACCAGCGGTACTAGGTACACCGGGGAGCTGTTTTTT. Its translation: CATSGTRYTGELFF.